One and the same sample provided the 5 T cell receptor beta chains below, sequenced in a study of shared T cell receptors in the human thymus. The protocol was immunoSEQ multiplex PCR, while the TCRdb copy is restricted to in-frame clones and leaves out a portion. The data contain about 380,000 clones, 95% of them singletons. The sample was thymocytes. The receptors stem from a human donor.

This chain links TRBV14 with TRBJ2-5, with 13 bases matching TRBD2. Germline-derived CDR1 and CDR2 are SGHDN and FVKESK. The CDR3 is made up of 17 amino acids. Trimming removed 3 bases from V and 5 bases from J; junction bases left unmatched: 9. The CDR3 DNA follows: TGTGCCAGCAGCCATGACTCCGGGACTAGCGGGATCGAGACCCAGTACTTC. Translated: CASSHDSGTSGIETQYF.

The CDR3 DNA reads as TGTGCCAGCAGCTGTAAAGGGCACACGCAATCCTACGAGCAGTACTTC. Its protein is CASSCKGHTQSYEQYF. J is TRBJ2-7 and V is TRBV11-2; D is unresolved. V gave up 4 bases and J gave up 1 base, with 17 bases separating them. The CDR3 is 16 amino acids. Per the germline V gene, CDR1 is SGHAT and CDR2 is FQNNGV.

This clone was picked up a small number of times. The genes are TRBV2 and TRBJ1-1; TRBD1 might be the D (6 bases). Trimming took 6 bases from V and 7 from J, leaving 21 bases between them. The CDR3 is 15 amino acids. Germline V gives CDR1 SNHLY, CDR2 FYNNEI. CDR3 region: CASRETNREGVEAFF. The CDR3, as DNA: TGTGCCAGCAGGGAAACGAACAGGGAGGGGGTTGAAGCTTTCTTT.

The rearrangement links TRBV29-1 to TRBJ1-5; TRBD1 might be the D (6 bases). The CDR3 runs 17 residues. V lost 1 base and J 0 bases, leaving 16 bases between the germline ends. Germline V gives CDR1 SQVTM, CDR2 ANQGSEA. Here the CDR3 DNA reads TGCAGCGTTGAAGTTGACCGGGACAAGGATAGCAATCAGCCCCAGCATTTT. Protein product: CSVEVDRDKDSNQPQHF.

The genes are TRBV27 and TRBJ2-3; 10 nucleotides agree with TRBD2. V was clipped by 2 bases and J by 0 bases; unmatched bases: 2. CDR3 length: 16 residues. The germline V gene encodes CDR1 MNHEY and CDR2 SMNVEV (reference sequence). CDR3 sequence reads: CASSLALAGSTDTQYF. CDR3 in DNA: TGTGCCAGCAGTTTAGCACTAGCGGGGAGCACAGATACGCAGTATTTT.